This note documents a single TCR beta chain sequence. Germline and genes: mouse. The read gets to within 1 residue of the CDR3 end, and the germline J gene fills in the rest. The length of the CDR3 is 15 residues. The trim removed 0 bases at V and 4 bases at J, leaving 7 bases unmatched. The germline gives CDR1 NNHNN, CDR2 SYGAGS (reference sequence). The data stem from a study of tissue T cells after allogeneic stem cell transplantation. The data were produced by immunoSEQ multiplex PCR, yet TCRdb's version contains in-frame clones alone and is incomplete. Of 17,000 or so clones listed, 60% to 75% were seen once; the top ten hold 0.85% to 0.95%.

Input material: spleen. The chain recombines TRBV13-2 with TRBJ2-7; 7 nucleotides agree with TRBD1. This TCR was recovered from a female BALB/c mouse in good health. MHC haplotype of the strain: H2-d. The CDR3 protein is CASGDAQGQSYEQYF. The sequenced CDR3 bases are TGTGCCAGCGGTGATGCCCAGGGACAGTCTTATGAACAGTAC.